This TCR beta chain stems from a study of CD8+ T cells in alopecia areata. Across the whole study: Tofacitinib administration to treated patients was oral, at 5 to 10 mg twice daily. Severity scoring for treated patients was based on the percentage of affected scalp area. Findings and limits, study-wide: Higher clonality was seen in lesional scalp than in normal scalp, especially in alopecia totalis/universalis. Significant decreases in scalp clonality and expanded CD8+ clones followed tofacitinib treatment.

Germline V gene sequence: CDR1 GTSNPN, CDR2 SVGIG (reference sequence). The CDR3 spans 13 residues. The V and J ends lost 0 bases and 7 bases respectively, with 10 bases between them. Treatment meaning: oral pan-JAK inhibitor, 5-10 mg twice daily. There are a few counts of this clone. Its antigen remains unidentified. Extracted RNA was reverse transcribed, and the resulting cDNA served as sequencing template. Profiling relied on immunoSEQ multiplex PCR, and the TCRdb table lists in-frame clones only, not all of them. Of about 76,000 clones in the sample, over 25% are singletons; the top ten hold 14% to 15%.

This sequence was found in a human donor with alopecia areata. The sample was CD8+ T cells sorted from blood, taken at week 4, from a patient treated with tofacitinib. This rearrangement joins TRBV30 to TRBJ2-1; D remains ambiguous. CDR3 coding DNA: TGTGCCTGGAGTGTAGCAGTCAAAAATGAGCAGTTCTTC. It specifies CAWSVAVKNEQFF.